This T cell receptor beta chain was recovered during a study of beta chain features in type 1 diabetes (dated by TCRdb to the late 2010s). The study in broad terms: Mean age, gender distribution, total cell number and subset yield did not differ between patients and healthy donors. A total of some 100,000,000 sorted cells were examined across all samples, and a strong correlation was observed between cell number per subset and RNA yield. The study compared the TCRB repertoires of sorted circulating CD4+ T cell subsets in recently diagnosed type 1 diabetes patients with those in matched healthy donors. Whereas all 30 or so donors provided naive and central memory subsets, regulatory and stem cell-like memory subsets were isolated from just 8 patients and roughly 8 healthy donors.

The germline V gene sets CDR1 to MDHEN and CDR2 to SYDVKM. Trimming leaves V shorter by 8 bases and J shorter by 4 bases, with the junction holding 11 bases beyond the gene matches. The CDR3 holds 15 amino acids from the cysteine to the phenylalanine. This entry keeps only the CDR3 DNA: 45 bases, framed from base 1. In regard to this clone: Its recognized antigen is unknown. No much larger clonotype is one base removed from it; base qualities were not supplied.

Each donor gave one peripheral blood draw, averaging roughly 120 mL, which was collected into heparinised tubes. Naive, central memory, regulatory and stem cell-like memory CD4+ T cells were sorted on a BD FACSAria II using a panel including CD45RO, CCR7, CD25, CD127, CD95 and CD27. All sorted populations exceeded 95% purity. Right away, PBMCs were isolated by Lymphoprep density gradient centrifugation and were stained directly, with no culture step. To minimize batch effects, samples were stained and sorted in pairs, one healthy donor with one patient per experiment. Study-wide findings and limitations: The naive, central memory and regulatory TCRB repertoires appeared to resemble one another more closely among patients than among healthy donors. Shorter templates might be favored by PCR, yet because patient and control samples were amplified and corrected together, any such skew would affect both groups equally. Fewer insertions and more nucleotide deletions at VDJ recombination sites were observed in patients with type 1 diabetes, implying thymic rearrangement abnormalities. Sequencing cDNA rather than genomic DNA could over-represent highly expressing activated cells, although activation and CD3 levels did not differ between groups. Type 1 diabetes patients showed a moderate but significant shortening of TCRB CDR3 length in all four CD4+ subsets. Only small numbers of individuals were included in the HLA sub-analyses, which left unresolved whether HLA type had any influence on TCRB rearrangement.

The entire isolated RNA was reverse transcribed using the High Capacity cDNA Reverse Transcription Kit, and thus expressed TCRB transcripts were sequenced. Naive, central memory and regulatory T cell samples underwent deep immunoSEQ sequencing, averaging around 3.6 million total reads per sample. Sorted cells were lysed in RLT buffer, and RNA was extracted using DNase-treated RNeasy Micro or Mini kits according to cell number. To prevent cross-contamination, every cell subset was processed on its own, while patient and healthy donor samples were processed together. The immunoSEQ multiplex PCR was used to amplify TCRB sequences from cDNA, generating 87-bp fragments that spanned the CDR3 region. The amplicons were sequenced using the Illumina HiSeq platform. The study's own analysis went as follows. Synthetic template baselines were used to correct PCR bias computationally, reads within Hamming distance 2 were collapsed, and singletons that could not be merged were discarded. Reads were aligned against IMGT to assign V, D and J genes, CDR3 length and insertions or deletions at six rearrangement sites. Clonotype counts were normalized to sorted cell number within each subset before computing true diversity and Gini coefficients with the tcR R package. The overlap coefficient, calculated on TCRB nucleotide sequences, was used to quantify repertoire sharing. As a proxy for the pre-selection repertoire, out-of-frame TCRB sequences from naive cells were analyzed. TCRdb retrieved this table from immuneACCESS and kept in-frame rearrangements only. Not all clones are present; in checked studies, unresolved V genes account for under half, and no reason is known for the remainder. Clone size and the V and J calls come from that table; the DNA yielded D and trimming. The sample includes 850,000 to 900,000 clones, with about a sixth observed a single time. The biggest ten clones account for 0.023% of the sample.

Recombination joined TRBV28 with TRBJ2-1; 7 bases in between match TRBD2. The sequenced sample was naive CD4+ T cells from blood. The label giving this sample's cell subset or site can be read as: true naive CD4+ T cells. The TCR was taken from a woman in her late teens or twenties in good health. The nucleotide sequence reads as follows: TGTGCCAGCTCCTTGGGCGGGACTATTTACAATGAGCAGTTCTTC. Its protein reads: CASSLGGTIYNEQFF.